This T cell receptor (beta chain) was profiled in a study of T cell repertoires in cytomegalovirus infection. TCRdb processed the reads anew with MiXCR; each CDR3 protein has one entry. Here the sample spans around 280,000 distinct CDR3 sequences, roughly 13% being singletons. Unmatched junction bases numbered 3, after V lost 3 bases and J lost 0 bases. The CDR3 extends over 14 amino acids. Germline-derived CDR1 and CDR2 are DFQATT and SNEGSKA (reference sequence). The sample was PBMCs. This receptor was identified in a human donor in good health (CMV status not recorded). Some clones in this sample may be carry-over from other donors' samples. The V call is TRBV20-1, the J call TRBJ2-7; 9 positions agree with TRBD1. The CDR3 nucleotides are TGCAGTGCTAGTCGGACAGGGGCCTCCTACGAGCAGTACTTC. As protein: CSASRTGASYEQYF.